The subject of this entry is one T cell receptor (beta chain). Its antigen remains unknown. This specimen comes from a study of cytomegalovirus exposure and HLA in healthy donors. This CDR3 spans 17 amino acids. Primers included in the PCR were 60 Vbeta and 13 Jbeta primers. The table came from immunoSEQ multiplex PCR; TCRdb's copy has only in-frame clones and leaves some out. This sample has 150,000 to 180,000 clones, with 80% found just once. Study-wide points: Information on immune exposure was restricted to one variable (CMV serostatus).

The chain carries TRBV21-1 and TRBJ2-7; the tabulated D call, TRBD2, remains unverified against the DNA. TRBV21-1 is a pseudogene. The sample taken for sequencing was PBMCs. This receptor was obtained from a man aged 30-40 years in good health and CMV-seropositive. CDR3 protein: CASKHAPSGASSYEQYF. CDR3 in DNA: TGTGCCAGCAAACATGCCCCGAGCGGGGCCAGCTCCTACGAGCAGTACTTC.